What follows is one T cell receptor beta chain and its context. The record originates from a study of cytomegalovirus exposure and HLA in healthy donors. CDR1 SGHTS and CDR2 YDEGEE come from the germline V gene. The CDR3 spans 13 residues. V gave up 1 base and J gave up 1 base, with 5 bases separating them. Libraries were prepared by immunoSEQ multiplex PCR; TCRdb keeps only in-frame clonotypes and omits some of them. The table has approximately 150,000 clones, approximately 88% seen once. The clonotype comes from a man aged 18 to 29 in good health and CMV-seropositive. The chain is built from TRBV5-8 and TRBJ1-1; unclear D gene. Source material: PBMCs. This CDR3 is CASSLSPNTEAFF. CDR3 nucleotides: TGTGCCAGCAGCTTGTCTCCGAACACTGAAGCTTTCTTT.